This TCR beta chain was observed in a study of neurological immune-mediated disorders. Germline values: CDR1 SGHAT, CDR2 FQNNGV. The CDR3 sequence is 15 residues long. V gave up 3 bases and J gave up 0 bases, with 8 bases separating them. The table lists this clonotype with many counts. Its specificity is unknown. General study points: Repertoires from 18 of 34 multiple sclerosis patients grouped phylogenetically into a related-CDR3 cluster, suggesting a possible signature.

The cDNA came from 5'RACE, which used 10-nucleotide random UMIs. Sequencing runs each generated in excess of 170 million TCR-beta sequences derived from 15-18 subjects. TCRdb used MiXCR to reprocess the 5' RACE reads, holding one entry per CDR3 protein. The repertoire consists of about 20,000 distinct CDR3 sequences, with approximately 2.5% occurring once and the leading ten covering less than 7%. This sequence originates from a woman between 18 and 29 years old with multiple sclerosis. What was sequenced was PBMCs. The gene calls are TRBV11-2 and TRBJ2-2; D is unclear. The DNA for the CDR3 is TGTGCCAGCAGCTTGTACTACGCGAACACCGGGGAGCTGTTTTTT. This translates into CASSLYYANTGELFF. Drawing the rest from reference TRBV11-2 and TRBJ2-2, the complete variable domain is EAGVAQSPRYKIIEKRQSVAFWCNPISGHATLYWYQQILGQGPKLLIQFQNNGVVDDSQLPKDRFSAERLKGVDSTLKIQPAKLEDSAVYLCASSLYYANTGELFFGEGSRLTVL.